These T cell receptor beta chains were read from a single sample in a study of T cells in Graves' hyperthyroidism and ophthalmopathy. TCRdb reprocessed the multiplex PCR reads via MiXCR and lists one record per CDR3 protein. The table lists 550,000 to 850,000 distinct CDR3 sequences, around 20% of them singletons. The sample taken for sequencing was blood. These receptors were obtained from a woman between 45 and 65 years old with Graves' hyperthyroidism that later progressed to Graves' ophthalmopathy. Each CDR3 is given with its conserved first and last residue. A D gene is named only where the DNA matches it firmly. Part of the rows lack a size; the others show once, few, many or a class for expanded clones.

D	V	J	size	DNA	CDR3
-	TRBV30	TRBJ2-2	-	TGTGCCTGGAGGGCATCTTCCCTCAGAAACACCGGGGAGCTGTTTTTT	CAWRASSLRNTGELFF
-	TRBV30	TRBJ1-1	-	TGTGCCTGGAGTGTCACAGGGTTGGCTTTCTTT	CAWSVTGLAFF
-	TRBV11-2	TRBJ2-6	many	TGTGCCAGCAGCTCCCCTTATGCAGGTTCTGGGGCCAACGTCCTGACTTTC	CASSSPYAGSGANVLTF
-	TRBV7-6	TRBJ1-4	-	TGTGCCAGCACCTGGGGCGGTGAAAAACTGTTTTTT	CASTWGGEKLFF
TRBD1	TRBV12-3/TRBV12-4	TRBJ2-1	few	TGTGCCAGCAGCACACCGACGGGACAGGGTTTCGGTGAGCAGTTCTTC	CASSTPTGQGFGEQFF
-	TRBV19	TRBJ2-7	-	TGTGCCAGTAGTACAGCTCCACCCTACGAGCAGTACTTC	CASSTAPPYEQYF
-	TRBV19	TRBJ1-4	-	TGTGCCAGTAGTACCTACCAGAGGGAAAAACTGTTTTTT	CASSTYQREKLFF
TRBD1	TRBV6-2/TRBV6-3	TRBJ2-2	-	TGTGCCAGCGGGACAGGGGCGGCCACCGGGGAGCTGTTTTTT	CASGTGAATGELFF
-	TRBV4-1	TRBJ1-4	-	TGCGCCAGCAGCCAACAGGGGTTGTCTAATGAAAAACTGTTTTTT	CASSQQGLSNEKLFF
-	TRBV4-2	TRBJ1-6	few	TGTGCCAGCAGCCAAGGGGTTCATACCCCTATATTCAATTCACCCCTCCACTTT	CASSQGVHTPIFNSPLHF
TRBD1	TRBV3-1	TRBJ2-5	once	TGTGCCAGCAGCCAAGATGCCAGGGGGAAGACCCAGTACTTC	CASSQDARGKTQYF
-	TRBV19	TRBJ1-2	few	TGTGCCAGTAGTATAGTCGGACAGCGGCGTGGCTACACCTTC	CASSIVGQRRGYTF
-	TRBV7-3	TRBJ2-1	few	TGTGCCAGCAGCCTAACGTGGCTAGCACGAAATGAGCAGTTCTTC	CASSLTWLARNEQFF
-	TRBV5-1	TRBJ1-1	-	TGCGCCAGCACCCTAACCCCCACCGATGAAGCTTTCTTT	CASTLTPTDEAFF
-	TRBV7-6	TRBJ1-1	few	TGTGCCAGCAGCTTAGTAACAGGCCAGAACACTGAAGCTTTCTTT	CASSLVTGQNTEAFF
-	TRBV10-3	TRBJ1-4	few	TGTGCCATCAGTGAGTTTCTGGGCGTTGATGAAAAACTGTTTTTT	CAISEFLGVDEKLFF
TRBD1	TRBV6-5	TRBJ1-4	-	TGTGCCAGCAGTTACGGACAGGGGCATGAAAAACTGTTTTTT	CASSYGQGHEKLFF
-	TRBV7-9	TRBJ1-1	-	TGTGCCAGCAGCTCAAGAACAGGGCCCCGAATGAACACTGAAGCTTTCTTT	CASSSRTGPRMNTEAFF
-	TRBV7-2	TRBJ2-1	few	TGTGCCAGCAGCTTAGGATGGGGGGCCGATGAGCAGTTCTTC	CASSLGWGADEQFF
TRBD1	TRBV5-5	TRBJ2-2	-	TGTGCCAGCAGCACCGGGACAGGGAGCTACACCGGGGAGCTGTTTTTT	CASSTGTGSYTGELFF
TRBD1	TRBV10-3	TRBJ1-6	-	TGTGCCATCAGTGAGGGGGAGACAGGGAGTTCACCCCTCCACTTT	CAISEGETGSSPLHF
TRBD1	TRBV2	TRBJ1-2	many	TGTGCCAGCAGTGATAGACAGGGGGCGAGCTATGGCTACACCTTC	CASSDRQGASYGYTF
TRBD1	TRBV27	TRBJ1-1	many	TGTGCCAGCAGAAATCAGGGGGGGAACACTGAAGCTTTCTTT	CASRNQGGNTEAFF
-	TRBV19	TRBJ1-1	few	TGTGCCAGTAGTATAGGTTTTGAGGTCAGGAAGAACACTGAAGCTTTCTTT	CASSIGFEVRKNTEAFF
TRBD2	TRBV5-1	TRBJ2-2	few	TGCGCCAGCAGCCCTCTAGCGGGGCGGGGGACCGGGGAGCTGTTTTTT	CASSPLAGRGTGELFF
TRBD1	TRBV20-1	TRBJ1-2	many	TGCAGTGCTAGTGCGTGGACAGGGCATGGCTACACCTTC	CSASAWTGHGYTF
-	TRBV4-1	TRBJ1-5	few	TGCGCCAGCAGCCAAGAGCGGGGGAATCAGCCCCAGCATTTT	CASSQERGNQPQHF